Listed below are T cell receptor beta chains from one sample, sequenced in a study of blood T cell repertoires in COVID-19. Sequencing used immunoSEQ multiplex PCR; TCRdb keeps in-frame clones, though not all of them. The table lists under 200,000 clones, roughly 80% of them singletons. Sequences were obtained from PBMCs or T cells enriched from blood (not recorded which). The receptors were sampled from a woman aged 55-69 years with acute COVID-19. Both conserved end residues are part of each CDR3. D genes are given only for firm matches. Rows give clone size only sometimes, using once, few, many, or a class for an expanded clone.

>TRBJ1-6|TRBV10-3|NA|TRBD1
CAISESTPGGGLNSPLHF
TGTGCCATCAGTGAGTCGACTCCGGGAGGGGGCTTGAATTCACCCCTCCACTTT
>TRBJ1-1|TRBV6-5|NA|TRBD1
CASSPGTANTEAFF
TGTGCCAGCAGTCCCGGGACAGCCAACACTGAAGCTTTCTTT
>TRBJ1-5|TRBV14|NA|TRBD1
CASSLQGGGNQPQHF
TGTGCCAGCAGCCTACAGGGGGGGGGCAATCAGCCCCAGCATTTT
>TRBJ2-1|TRBV27|NA|TRBD1
CASSWPGQGTNEQFF
TGTGCCAGCAGTTGGCCGGGACAGGGAACGAATGAGCAGTTCTTC
>TRBJ1-1|TRBV2|NA|TRBD1
CASRADRGVTEAFF
TGTGCCAGCAGAGCCGACAGGGGAGTAACTGAAGCTTTCTTT
>TRBJ1-5|TRBV7-2|NA|TRBD1
CASSLEGRTGGKRQPQHF
TGTGCCAGCAGCTTAGAGGGCCGGACAGGGGGTAAAAGACAGCCCCAGCATTTT
>TRBJ1-5|TRBV7-9|NA|NA
CASSPGLSGQPQHF
TGTGCCAGCAGCCCCGGGTTAAGTGGGCAGCCCCAGCATTTT
>TRBJ2-3|TRBV4-3|few|NA
CASSQDRVATQYF
TGCGCCAGCAGCCAAGATCGAGTAGCCACGCAGTATTTT
>TRBJ1-6|TRBV9|NA|NA
CASSRDSRSDSPLHF
TGTGCCAGCAGCCGAGACAGCAGATCGGATTCACCCCTCCACTTT
>TRBJ2-7|TRBV29-1|NA|NA
CSVAGLSFYEQYF
TGCAGCGTTGCGGGACTTTCCTTCTACGAGCAGTACTTC